This TCR beta chain was profiled in a study of OX40 agonist ivuxolimab in advanced cancers. The table came from immunoSEQ multiplex PCR; TCRdb's copy has only in-frame clones and leaves some out. The sample contains tens of thousands of clones, 65% to 85% of which appear only once. Patients were ineligible given autoimmune disease history or systemic immunosuppression. Trimming removed 4 bases from V and 2 bases from J, with 11 bases in between. The V gene's germline CDR1 is GTSNPN and CDR2 SVGIG (reference sequence). The CDR3 has 13 amino acids. The chain links TRBV30 to TRBJ1-1; D is unclear. The specimen was CD4+ or CD8+ T cells sorted from blood, collected in a trial of the OX40 agonist ivuxolimab. The sequence derives from an adult with an advanced solid tumor such as melanoma, head and neck, liver or kidney cancer. The CDR3 spells CAWTPGFNTEAFF. The CDR3 DNA is TGTGCCTGGACCCCAGGTTTCAACACTGAAGCTTTCTTT.